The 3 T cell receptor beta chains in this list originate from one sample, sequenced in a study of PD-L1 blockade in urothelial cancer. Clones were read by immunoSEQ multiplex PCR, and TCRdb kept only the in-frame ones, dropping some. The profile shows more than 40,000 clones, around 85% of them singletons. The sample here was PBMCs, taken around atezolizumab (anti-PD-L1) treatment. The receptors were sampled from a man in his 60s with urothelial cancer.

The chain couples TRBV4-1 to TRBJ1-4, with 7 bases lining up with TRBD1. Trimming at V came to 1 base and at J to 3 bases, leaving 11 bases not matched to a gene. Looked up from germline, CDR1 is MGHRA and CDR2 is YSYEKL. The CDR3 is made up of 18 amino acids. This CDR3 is CASSQGATGNFANEKLFF. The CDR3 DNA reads TGCGCCAGCAGCCAAGGAGCGACAGGGAATTTTGCTAATGAAAAACTGTTTTTT.

The CDR3 sequence is CASSEFSETYEQYF. The CDR3, as DNA: TGTGCCAGCAGTGAATTTTCAGAAACCTACGAGCAGTACTTC. The V and J genes are TRBV25-1 and TRBJ2-7, with D unclear. Between the trimmed V and J ends, which lost 1 base and 2 bases, there was a span of 9 bases. The CDR3 loop spans 14 amino acids. Germline V gene sequence: CDR1 MGHDK, CDR2 SYGVNS.

CDR3 amino acids: CASNSGASSYEQYF. The CDR3, as DNA: TGTGCCAGTAACAGCGGGGCGAGCTCCTACGAGCAGTACTTC. The rearrangement uses TRBV13 and TRBJ2-7; 7 nucleotides agree with TRBD2. This CDR3 has 14 residues. The V gene end was trimmed by 9 bases and the J gene end by 0 bases; junction bases not matched to a gene: 8. Germline V CDR1 and CDR2: PRHDT, FYEKMQ (reference sequence).